These 30 T cell receptor beta chains originate from one sample sequenced in a study of T cell responses to AZD1222 COVID-19 vaccine. TCRdb keeps only in-frame clones here, not all; method: immunoSEQ multiplex PCR. The sample holds some 120,000 clones, about 88% seen once. The input for sequencing was peripheral blood, taken 28 days after the second AZD1222 dose. These receptors were collected from an adult who received the AZD1222 COVID-19 vaccine.

In this sample, this clone turned up once. This chain links TRBV6-6 with TRBJ1-5, with 9 bases that match TRBD1. Trimming cost V 6 bases and J 6 bases; bases outside gene matches: 12. Germline CDR1 and CDR2: MNHNY and SVGAGI (reference sequence). This CDR3 is 16 amino acids long. CDR3 residues: CASRESQGASGQPQHF. The CDR3 DNA reads TGTGCCAGCAGGGAATCACAGGGGGCTTCAGGTCAGCCCCAGCATTTT.

The rearrangement joins TRBV19 to TRBJ2-6; D gene unclear. Germline CDR1 reads LNHDA; CDR2 reads SQIVND (reference sequence). The V gene lost 1 base and the J gene lost 0 bases, with 7 bases spanning the gap. This CDR3 spans 16 amino acids. In DNA form, the CDR3 reads TGTGCCAGTAGTATAGGGCATAGCTCTGGGGCCAACGTCCTGACTTTC. It encodes CASSIGHSSGANVLTF.

The chain combines TRBV7-8 with TRBJ1-5; 8 positions agree with TRBD1. The V gene end was trimmed by 3 bases and the J gene end by 1 base; junction bases not matched to a gene: 14. Per the germline V gene, CDR1 is SGHVS and CDR2 is FQNEAQ. The CDR3 is 19 amino acids. As DNA, the CDR3 is TGTGCCAGCAGCTTTCTTTTCAGACAGGGGTATGGAAGCAATCAGCCCCAGCATTTT. This gives the protein CASSFLFRQGYGSNQPQHF.

J is TRBJ1-3 and V is TRBV6-6; D uncertain. The germline CDR1 and CDR2 sequences are MNHNY and SVGAGI (reference sequence). The CDR3 extends over 12 amino acids. The V and J ends lost 6 bases and 4 bases respectively, with 7 bases between them. In DNA, the CDR3 is TGTGCCAGCAGGGGTCAGGGAAACACCATATATTTT. Amino acids: CASRGQGNTIYF.

A single count supports this clone. The V gene is TRBV7-2, the J gene TRBJ2-1, with TRBD1 as a possible D gene (6 bases). In germline, CDR1 is SGHTA, CDR2 FQGNSA. Trimming left V 5 bases short and J 4 bases short, with 21 bases between. The CDR3 is 17 amino acids. The CDR3, as DNA: TGTGCCAGCAGCGTCACGTCTCCCGGGACACTGTACAATGAGCAGTTCTTC. As protein: CASSVTSPGTLYNEQFF.

CDR3 sequence (DNA): TGTGCCAGCAATCCGGGACAGGGAGGGGACACTGAAGCTTTCTTT. Translation gives CASNPGQGGDTEAFF. The chain combines TRBV9 with TRBJ1-1; 9 bases are shared with TRBD1. In germline, CDR1 is SGDLS, CDR2 YYNGEE. The CDR3 has 15 residues. V shed 6 bases, J shed 3 bases, and the junction held 9 bases outside the gene matches.

The V gene is TRBV5-4, the J gene TRBJ1-2; TRBD1 might be the D (5 bases). Trimming took 2 bases from V and 1 from J, leaving 9 bases between them. The germline gives CDR1 SGHNT, CDR2 YYREEE (reference sequence). CDR3 length: 14 amino acids. CDR3 coding DNA: TGTGCCAGCAGCTTTACAGGACTTAACTATGGCTACACCTTC. It is translated as CASSFTGLNYGYTF.

The chain couples TRBV14 to TRBJ1-5, with D perhaps TRBD1 (5 bases). The germline CDR1 and CDR2 sequences are SGHDN and FVKESK. The CDR3 has 13 amino acids. Trimming removed 4 bases from V and 8 bases from J, with 12 bases in between. The CDR3 nucleotides read TGTGCCAGCAGCCGAAGTCTAGGGGAGCCCCAGCATTTT. Translating it yields CASSRSLGEPQHF.

In the case of this clone: Other DNA sequences within the sample encode an identical CDR3. This chain connects TRBV2 to TRBJ2-2; D is ambiguous. CDR3 length: 13 residues. V was clipped by 1 base and J by 4 bases, with 4 bases between them. The V gene's germline CDR1 is SNHLY and CDR2 FYNNEI. CDR3 protein: CASSEVVTGELFF. The CDR3 DNA reads TGTGCCAGCAGTGAAGTTGTCACCGGGGAGCTGTTTTTT.

The genes are TRBV19 and TRBJ1-5, with D unresolved. CDR3 length: 16 residues. Germline V gives CDR1 LNHDA, CDR2 SQIVND (reference sequence). V was shortened by 2 bases and J by 3 bases, with 14 bases between the two germline ends. The CDR3 sequence is CASSIRWGENNQPQHF. In DNA form, the CDR3 reads TGTGCCAGTAGTATAAGATGGGGAGAGAACAATCAGCCCCAGCATTTT. Complete variable domain (other parts from reference TRBV19 and TRBJ1-5): DGGITQSPKYLFRKEGQNVTLSCEQNLNHDAMYWYRQDPGQGLRLIYYSQIVNDFQKGDIAEGYSVSREKKESFPLTVTSAQKNPTAFYLCASSIRWGENNQPQHFGDGTRLSIL.

The chain employs TRBV6-6 and TRBJ2-1; 13 bases fit TRBD2. The germline CDR1 and CDR2 sequences are MNHNY and SVGAGI (reference sequence). The V segment lost 6 bases and the J segment 8 bases; nucleotides outside the gene matches: 10. This CDR3 is 16 amino acids long. The CDR3 nucleotides are TGTGCCAGCAGGCCTTTACTAGCGGGGGGGCTACATGAGCAGTTCTTC. Amino acid sequence: CASRPLLAGGLHEQFF.

This rearrangement joins TRBV6-5 to TRBJ1-3, with D maybe TRBD1 (5 bases). V gave up 2 bases and J gave up 4 bases, with 15 bases separating them. The CDR3 is made up of 16 amino acids. The germline gives CDR1 MNHEY, CDR2 SVGAGI. The CDR3 spells CASSYGAGTLGNTIYF. The CDR3, as DNA: TGTGCCAGCAGTTACGGGGCAGGGACGCTAGGAAACACCATATATTTT.

This clone came up once. The chain combines TRBV30 with TRBJ1-3; D is ambiguous. Germline V gene data show CDR1 as GTSNPN and CDR2 as SVGIG (reference sequence). This CDR3 region has 16 residues. V was clipped by 1 base and J by 0 bases, with 13 bases between them. CDR3 protein: CAWSARLRLSGNTIYF. CDR3 in DNA: TGTGCCTGGAGTGCTCGTCTACGGCTCTCTGGAAACACCATATATTTT.

Note on this clone: Other DNA sequences from this sample encode an identical CDR3 as well. The chain employs TRBV27 and TRBJ1-5; D remains unclear. Germline V gives CDR1 MNHEY, CDR2 SMNVEV (reference sequence). The CDR3 runs to 13 residues. V shed 1 base and J shed 7 bases, with 8 bases lying between them. The CDR3 loop reads CASSLLGDQPQHF. CDR3 DNA sequence: TGTGCCAGCAGTTTATTGGGAGACCAGCCCCAGCATTTT.

The chain is built from TRBV5-3 and TRBJ1-2; 9 nucleotides agree with TRBD1. TRBV5-3 is filed as an ORF, its function uncertain. The junction had 7 bases not matched to a gene; V was cut back by 1 base and J by 3 bases. The CDR3 contains 16 residues. DNA for the CDR3: TGTGCCAGAAGCTTGAAACAGGGGGCCCTATACTATGGCTACACCTTC. It translates to CARSLKQGALYYGYTF.

V is TRBV5-1 and J is TRBJ2-5; possible D gene TRBD2, 5 bases. V lost 4 bases, J lost 5 bases, and 15 bases lay in between. The CDR3 sequence is 14 residues long. Germline assignment: CDR1 SGHRS and CDR2 YFSETQ. The CDR3 nucleotides are TGCGCCAGCAGCCCGGACTTCGGGGAGGAGACCCAGTACTTC. Translating gives CASSPDFGEETQYF.

This clone was seen just once. This chain links TRBV10-3 with TRBJ2-7; 11 bases are shared with TRBD1. The CDR3 has 14 amino acids. J was trimmed by 3 bases and V by 4 bases; bases with no gene match: 2. Germline CDR1 ENHRY, CDR2 SYGVKD. The DNA of the CDR3 is TGTGCCATCAGTGGGACAGGGGGCCTCTACGAGCAGTACTTC. This gives the protein CAISGTGGLYEQYF.

V gene TRBV4-3 combines with J gene TRBJ2-7; D not resolved. The germline V gene encodes CDR1 LGHNA and CDR2 YSLEER. The CDR3 loop spans 13 amino acids. With 0 bases removed from V and 7 bases from J, the gap between germline ends came to 10 bases. CDR3: CASSQDHGGEQYF. CDR3 in DNA: TGCGCCAGCAGCCAAGATCACGGTGGAGAGCAGTACTTC.

The V and J genes are TRBV7-8 and TRBJ1-6; perhaps TRBD1 as D (5 bases). The CDR3 consists of 13 residues. V lost 6 bases, J lost 8 bases, and 11 bases lay in between. Germline V gene lookup returns CDR1 SGHVS and CDR2 FQNEAQ. CDR3 sequence: CASSPARDSPLHF. CDR3 in DNA: TGTGCCAGCAGTCCTGCCAGGGATTCACCCCTCCACTTT.

The rearrangement joins TRBV25-1 to TRBJ2-7; no definite D call. There are 10 residues in the CDR3. V lost 4 bases, J lost 5 bases, and 3 bases lay in between. CDR1 and CDR2 from the germline V gene are MGHDK and SYGVNS. CDR3 in DNA: TGTGCCAGCAGTGGGGACGAGCAGTACTTC. It encodes CASSGDEQYF.

The chain is built from TRBV7-2 and TRBJ2-7; TRBD1 matches at 9 bases. Germline V gene sequence: CDR1 SGHTA, CDR2 FQGNSA. Trimming cost V 3 bases and J 8 bases; bases outside gene matches: 5. The CDR3 covers 13 residues. CDR3 loop: CASSFLGQGQQYF. For the CDR3, the DNA is TGTGCCAGCAGCTTCCTCGGACAGGGGCAGCAGTACTTC. The complete variable domain, with remaining parts taken from reference TRBV7-2 and TRBJ2-7, reads GAGVSQSPSNKVTEKGKDVELRCDPISGHTALYWYRQSLGQGLEFLIYFQGNSAPDKSGLPSDRFSAERTGGSVSTLTIQRTQQEDSAVYLCASSFLGQGQQYFGPGTRLTVT.

This chain connects TRBV18 to TRBJ2-7; TRBD1 matches 10 bases. Germline CDR1 is KGHSH and CDR2 is LQKENI. The junction had 5 bases not matched to a gene; V was cut back by 5 bases and J by 7 bases. This CDR3 comprises 13 residues. For the CDR3, the DNA is TGTGCCAGCTCATCTGGACAGGGGGAAGAGCAGTACTTC. Translated, it gives CASSSGQGEEQYF. Drawing the rest from reference TRBV18 and TRBJ2-7, the complete variable domain is NAGVMQNPRHLVRRRGQEARLRCSPMKGHSHVYWYRQLPEEGLKFMVYLQKENIIDESGMPKERFSAEFPKEGPSILRIQQVVRGDSAAYFCASSSGQGEEQYFGPGTRLTVT.

This clone has a single count. The V call is TRBV27, the J call TRBJ2-7; D is perhaps TRBD2 (5 bases). Germline V gene data show CDR1 as MNHEY and CDR2 as SMNVEV (reference sequence). The CDR3 has 16 amino acids. V was shortened by 3 bases and J by 4 bases, with 19 bases between the two germline ends. CDR3 protein: CASSLRPSRSYYEQYF. The DNA for the CDR3 is TGTGCCAGCAGTTTGAGGCCTAGCAGGTCGTATTACGAGCAGTACTTC.

The chain uses TRBV27 and TRBJ2-1; 8 nucleotides agree with TRBD1. V shed 3 bases, J shed 4 bases, and the junction held 2 bases outside the gene matches. Germline-derived CDR1 and CDR2 are MNHEY and SMNVEV (reference sequence). CDR3 size: 14 residues. The CDR3 bases are TGTGCCAGCAGTTTTCGGACAGGGTACAATGAGCAGTTCTTC. It translates to CASSFRTGYNEQFF.

The chain joins TRBV18 to TRBJ1-5; D is possibly TRBD1 (6 bases). V shed 1 base and J shed 5 bases, with 12 bases lying between them. The germline V gene has CDR1 KGHSH and CDR2 LQKENI. The CDR3 consists of 15 residues. CDR3 residues: CASSPRQGHYQPQHF. DNA for the CDR3: TGTGCCAGCTCACCACGCCAGGGGCACTATCAGCCCCAGCATTTT.

The chain couples TRBV3-1 (or the pseudogene TRBV3-2) to TRBJ2-7; TRBD1 might be the D (5 bases). Trimming stripped 0 bases from V and 0 bases from J, with 9 bases between. This CDR3 region has 15 residues. Germline V gives CDR1 LGHDT, CDR2 YNNKEL (reference sequence). The CDR3 reads CASSQDWGGSYEQYF. The CDR3 coding sequence is TGTGCCAGCAGCCAAGATTGGGGCGGCTCCTACGAGCAGTACTTC.

The V gene is TRBV2, the J gene TRBJ1-4; unclear D gene. V was cut by 6 bases and J by 3 bases, with 11 bases left in between. Germline CDR1 reads SNHLY; CDR2 reads FYNNEI. The CDR3 sequence is 14 residues long. The CDR3 region has the DNA TGTGCCAGCAGGACCGAGATATCTAATGAAAAACTGTTTTTT. Encoded protein: CASRTEISNEKLFF.

The chain couples TRBV24-1 to TRBJ2-5; no reliable D call. V was pared by 4 bases and J by 7 bases, with 12 bases between. The CDR3 contains 13 residues. Per germline, CDR1 KGHDR and CDR2 SFDVKD. The CDR3 DNA sequence: TGTGCCACCAGTGACCCTCTGAAAGGGACCCAGTACTTC. Translated, it gives CATSDPLKGTQYF.

The count of this clone is one. The chain joins TRBV7-2 to TRBJ2-3; 8 bases match TRBD2. CDR3 size: 15 residues. Per the germline V gene, CDR1 is SGHTA and CDR2 is FQGNSA. J was trimmed by 9 bases and V by 2 bases; bases with no gene match: 10. CDR3 residues: CASSLSSLGGGTQYF. The DNA for the CDR3 is TGTGCCAGCAGCTTATCCTCCCTCGGGGGGGGGACGCAGTATTTT.

DNA for the CDR3: TGTGCCAGCTCACCACCGGGGATGGGAACCTACAATGAGCAGTTCTTC. Its translation is CASSPPGMGTYNEQFF. The V and J genes are TRBV18 and TRBJ2-1; D is uncertain. CDR3 length: 16 amino acids. The germline V gene has CDR1 KGHSH and CDR2 LQKENI. Deletions cut 0 bases from V and 2 bases from J, with 11 bases between.